This TCR beta chain was recovered during a study of blood T cells in healthy people across ages. Through a sample-barcoded 5' primer and a J-beta primer mix, a second PCR was run for about 6 to 12 cycles. TCRdb re-called the 5' RACE reads with MiXCR, one entry per CDR3 protein. This table holds approximately 800,000 distinct CDR3 sequences, 50% to 65% found once. A word on this clonotype: Antigen: not known.

Peripheral blood, roughly 11 milliliters per donor, was collected. Isolated per sample were at least 7 million PBMCs. Study results and limitations: Per-million-T-cell TCR beta diversity fell roughly linearly with age.

The receptor comes from a man older than 75 in good health. Sequences were obtained from blood.

CDR3 bases: TGTGCCAGCAGCAAAGACGCGGGAGGGACCCCGGAGACCCAGTACTTC. Its translation is CASSKDAGGTPETQYF. The chain combines TRBV21-1 with TRBJ2-5; the D call of TRBD2 is as the table states it, not checked on the DNA. TRBV21-1 is shown as a pseudogene. The CDR3 is made up of 16 amino acids.